These 5 T cell receptor beta chains were all obtained from the same sample, sequenced in a study of blood T cell repertoires in COVID-19. Only in-frame clones appear in the TCRdb table, and some are missing; sequencing was by immunoSEQ multiplex PCR. This sample has about 370,000 clones, with 80% to 90% found just once. The sequenced material came from PBMCs or T cells enriched from blood (not recorded which). These receptors were taken from a young man who had recovered from COVID-19.

V is TRBV18 and J is TRBJ1-6; 9 bases agree with TRBD1. Trimming at V came to 4 bases and at J to 9 bases, leaving 10 bases not matched to a gene. Germline loops: CDR1 KGHSH, CDR2 LQKENI. The CDR3 covers 16 residues. The CDR3 DNA reads as TGTGCCAGCTCACAACAACAGGGGGCGGTTAGTTCACCCCTCCACTTT. This translates into CASSQQQGAVSSPLHF. Full variable domain (outside the CDR3, taken from reference TRBV18 and TRBJ1-6): NAGVMQNPRHLVRRRGQEARLRCSPMKGHSHVYWYRQLPEEGLKFMVYLQKENIIDESGMPKERFSAEFPKEGPSILRIQQVVRGDSAAYFCASSQQQGAVSSPLHFGNGTRLTVT.

This chain links TRBV4-1 with TRBJ2-5, with a possible D match to TRBD2 (6 bases). The CDR3 is 14 residues long. V gave up 2 bases and J gave up 5 bases, with 12 bases separating them. Germline CDR1 reads MGHRA; CDR2 reads YSYEKL. For the CDR3, the DNA is TGCGCCAGCAGCCAAATTGGAGGGACGGAGACCCAGTACTTC. It yields the protein CASSQIGGTETQYF.

The rearrangement uses TRBV11-2 and TRBJ2-2, with D uncertain. Trimming removed 3 bases from V and 4 bases from J, with 6 bases in between. The CDR3 covers 13 residues. The germline V gene has CDR1 SGHAT and CDR2 FQNNGV. The CDR3 DNA reads TGTGCCAGCAGCTTGAGGCGCACCGGGGAGCTGTTTTTT. This gives the protein CASSLRRTGELFF. The full variable domain, with the rest looked up from reference TRBV11-2 and TRBJ2-2, is EAGVAQSPRYKIIEKRQSVAFWCNPISGHATLYWYQQILGQGPKLLIQFQNNGVVDDSQLPKDRFSAERLKGVDSTLKIQPAKLEDSAVYLCASSLRRTGELFFGEGSRLTVL.

The chain is built from TRBV4-1 and TRBJ2-7; 8 bases line up with TRBD2. V was clipped by 4 bases and J by 1 base; unmatched bases: 3. In germline, CDR1 is MGHRA, CDR2 YSYEKL. The CDR3 is made up of 14 amino acids. CDR3 protein: CASSLAGGSYEQYF. In DNA, the CDR3 is TGCGCCAGCAGCCTCGCGGGGGGTTCCTACGAGCAGTACTTC.

The rearrangement uses TRBV7-2 and TRBJ2-3; 10 bases line up with TRBD2. This CDR3 is built from 19 residues. The V and J ends lost 5 bases and 1 base, in that order; junction bases with no gene match: 15. The V gene's germline CDR1 is SGHTA and CDR2 FQGNSA. The CDR3 is CASSPLPLAGTSGTDTQYF. The DNA of the CDR3 is TGTGCCAGCAGCCCTCTTCCCTTAGCCGGGACTAGCGGCACAGATACGCAGTATTTT.